Listed below are T cell receptor beta chains from one sample, sequenced in a study of CD8 T cells in Susac syndrome. TCRdb independently ran MiXCR on the immunoSEQ multiplex PCR reads; one entry per CDR3 protein. The sample lists fewer than 350,000 distinct CDR3 sequences, about 90% occurring once. Sequencing was carried out using CD4+ T cells from PBMCs. The receptors stem from a human donor with multiple sclerosis. Both conserved end residues are part of each CDR3. The D gene is left open where the match is weak. The size field is filled for only some rows; it gives once, few, many or a size class.

CDR3: CASSPVRAVYEQYF; DNA: TGTGCCAGCAGCCCCGTAAGGGCCGTTTACGAGCAGTACTTC; size: NA; D: NA; V: TRBV7-8; J: TRBJ2-7
CDR3: CASSYSGQRSTDTQYF; DNA: TGTGCCAGCAGTTACTCGGGGCAGCGGAGCACAGATACGCAGTATTTT; size: NA; D: NA; V: TRBV6-6; J: TRBJ2-3
CDR3: CASSIDVGQGDNSPLHF; DNA: TGTGCCAGTAGTATAGACGTCGGACAGGGCGACAATTCACCCCTCCACTTT; size: NA; D: TRBD1; V: TRBV19; J: TRBJ1-6
CDR3: CASSRELGGHFRYEQYF; DNA: TGCGCCAGCAGCCGGGAACTCGGGGGCCATTTTCGTTACGAGCAGTACTTC; size: NA; D: NA; V: TRBV5-1; J: TRBJ2-7
CDR3: CASSQDHRETQYF; DNA: TGCGCCAGCAGCCAAGATCATCGGGAGACCCAGTACTTC; size: NA; D: NA; V: TRBV4-3; J: TRBJ2-5
CDR3: CATRISGDTYEQYF; DNA: TGTGCCACCCGGATTTCAGGGGACACCTACGAGCAGTACTTC; size: NA; D: NA; V: TRBV10-3; J: TRBJ2-7
CDR3: CASSPRLAGGVGQPQHF; DNA: TGTGCCAGCTCACCCCGCCTAGCCGGGGGGGTGGGTCAGCCCCAGCATTTT; size: NA; D: NA; V: TRBV18; J: TRBJ1-5
CDR3: CSAGSGGYGQPQHF; DNA: TGCAGTGCGGGCTCCGGAGGGTACGGCCAGCCCCAGCATTTT; size: NA; D: NA; V: TRBV20-1; J: TRBJ1-5
CDR3: CASKTSGYEQYF; DNA: TGTGCCAGCAAGACTAGCGGCTACGAGCAGTACTTC; size: NA; D: TRBD2; V: TRBV12-3/TRBV12-4; J: TRBJ2-7
CDR3: CASSRNSPGLAGAGQFF; DNA: TGCGCCAGCAGCCGAAACTCTCCGGGACTAGCGGGAGCAGGGCAGTTCTTC; size: NA; D: TRBD2; V: TRBV5-1; J: TRBJ2-1
CDR3: CASVGNLGGIRNQPQHF; DNA: TGTGCCAGCGTTGGGAACCTAGGAGGCATCAGGAATCAGCCCCAGCATTTT; size: NA; D: NA; V: TRBV6-2/TRBV6-3; J: TRBJ1-5
CDR3: CANGQGVLSYEQYF; DNA: TGTGCCAACGGACAGGGAGTCTTATCCTACGAGCAGTACTTC; size: NA; D: TRBD1; V: TRBV2; J: TRBJ2-7
CDR3: CASSPASGRADQETQYF; DNA: TGCGCCAGCAGTCCGGCCAGCGGGAGGGCGGATCAAGAGACCCAGTACTTC; size: NA; D: TRBD2; V: TRBV5-1; J: TRBJ2-5
CDR3: CSAKQGINYGYTF; DNA: TGCAGTGCTAAACAGGGAATTAACTATGGCTACACCTTC; size: NA; D: NA; V: TRBV20-1; J: TRBJ1-2
CDR3: CASSLVRDSGRVTGELFF; DNA: TGTGCCAGCAGCTTAGTACGGGATAGCGGGAGGGTCACCGGGGAGCTGTTTTTT; size: NA; D: TRBD2; V: TRBV7-2; J: TRBJ2-2
CDR3: CASTVGSNQPQHF; DNA: TGTGCCAGCACTGTGGGCAGCAATCAGCCCCAGCATTTT; size: NA; D: NA; V: TRBV7-2; J: TRBJ1-5
CDR3: CASSQSYPVGPVFF; DNA: TGCGCCAGCAGCCAATCTTACCCGGTAGGGCCGGTGTTCTTC; size: NA; D: NA; V: TRBV4-3; J: TRBJ2-1
CDR3: CASSFGGLNTEAFF; DNA: TGTGCCAGCAGTTTTGGCGGACTGAACACTGAAGCTTTCTTT; size: few; D: NA; V: TRBV12-3/TRBV12-4; J: TRBJ1-1
CDR3: CASQLGQSPATDTQYF; DNA: TGTGCCAGCCAGTTAGGACAGTCCCCAGCCACAGATACGCAGTATTTT; size: NA; D: NA; V: TRBV7-3; J: TRBJ2-3
CDR3: CASSYALNTGELFF; DNA: TGTGCCAGCAGTTACGCACTAAACACCGGGGAGCTGTTTTTT; size: NA; D: NA; V: TRBV6-2/TRBV6-3; J: TRBJ2-2
CDR3: CASSSGGPGLETQYF; DNA: TGTGCCAGCAGTTCCGGGGGACCAGGCTTAGAGACCCAGTACTTC; size: NA; D: NA; V: TRBV12-3/TRBV12-4; J: TRBJ2-5
CDR3: CAWSVFSGGTTGELFF; DNA: TGTGCCTGGAGTGTATTCAGCGGGGGGACCACCGGGGAGCTGTTTTTT; size: NA; D: TRBD2; V: TRBV30; J: TRBJ2-2
CDR3: CASNGGSYNEQFF; DNA: TGTGCCAGCAACGGGGGCTCCTACAATGAGCAGTTCTTC; size: NA; D: NA; V: TRBV6-5; J: TRBJ2-1
CDR3: CSAYRGLSYQETQYF; DNA: TGCAGTGCTTACAGGGGGCTTTCTTACCAAGAGACCCAGTACTTC; size: NA; D: TRBD1; V: TRBV20-1; J: TRBJ2-5
CDR3: CASSAGRREIAQPQHF; DNA: TGTGCCAGCAGCGCCGGACGGAGGGAGATAGCTCAGCCCCAGCATTTT; size: NA; D: NA; V: TRBV7-9; J: TRBJ1-5
CDR3: CASSRETGWDTQYF; DNA: TGTGCCAGCAGTCGAGAGACAGGGTGGGATACGCAGTATTTT; size: NA; D: TRBD1; V: TRBV12-3/TRBV12-4; J: TRBJ2-3
CDR3: CASSQENTGGLDEQYF; DNA: TGTGCCAGCAGCCAAGAGAACACAGGGGGCCTTGACGAGCAGTACTTC; size: NA; D: TRBD1; V: TRBV4-2; J: TRBJ2-7
CDR3: CASSPLQGGEKLFF; DNA: TGTGCCAGCAGCCCCCTACAGGGCGGTGAAAAACTGTTTTTT; size: once; D: NA; V: TRBV6-5; J: TRBJ1-4
CDR3: CASRRLAGGPYEQYF; DNA: TGTGCCAGTAGGAGACTAGCGGGAGGGCCGTACGAGCAGTACTTC; size: NA; D: TRBD2; V: TRBV19; J: TRBJ2-7
CDR3: CASSLHGGASGNEQFF; DNA: TGTGCCAGCAGCCTTCACGGGGGGGCATCTGGGAATGAGCAGTTCTTC; size: NA; D: TRBD2; V: TRBV3-1; J: TRBJ2-1
CDR3: CSAKLPYPPYNEQFF; DNA: TGCAGTGCCAAGCTACCCTATCCTCCCTACAATGAGCAGTTCTTC; size: NA; D: NA; V: TRBV20-1; J: TRBJ2-1
CDR3: CSARRQGGFGEKLFF; DNA: TGCAGTGCTAGGAGACAGGGGGGATTTGGTGAAAAACTGTTTTTT; size: NA; D: TRBD1; V: TRBV20-1; J: TRBJ1-4
CDR3: CASSKPLGSGNTIYF; DNA: TGTGCCAGTAGCAAACCGCTGGGTTCTGGAAACACCATATATTTT; size: NA; D: NA; V: TRBV19; J: TRBJ1-3
CDR3: CATRAPGQGAETQYF; DNA: TGTGCCACCAGAGCCCCCGGACAGGGGGCTGAGACCCAGTACTTC; size: NA; D: TRBD1; V: TRBV15; J: TRBJ2-5
CDR3: CASSLATAEAFF; DNA: TGTGCCAGCAGCTTAGCGACAGCTGAAGCTTTCTTT; size: NA; D: NA; V: TRBV7-9; J: TRBJ1-1
CDR3: CASSSSRRGEQFF; DNA: TGTGCCAGCAGCTCCTCAAGGAGGGGTGAGCAGTTCTTC; size: NA; D: NA; V: TRBV7-6; J: TRBJ2-1
CDR3: CASSQGTARRDTQYF; DNA: TGCGCCAGCAGCCAAGGTACCGCGAGGAGGGATACGCAGTATTTT; size: NA; D: NA; V: TRBV4-1; J: TRBJ2-3
CDR3: CSASLAGGPTSTDTQYF; DNA: TGCAGTGCTAGTCTCGCGGGGGGCCCTACAAGCACAGATACGCAGTATTTT; size: NA; D: TRBD2; V: TRBV20-1; J: TRBJ2-3
CDR3: CASSQGGAGVGDTQYF; DNA: TGTGCCAGCAGCCAAGGAGGGGCGGGAGTGGGAGATACGCAGTATTTT; size: NA; D: TRBD2; V: TRBV4-2; J: TRBJ2-3
CDR3: CASSSPSGTPQETQYF; DNA: TGTGCCAGCAGCTCCCCTAGCGGGACCCCCCAAGAGACCCAGTACTTC; size: NA; D: TRBD2; V: TRBV7-6; J: TRBJ2-5
CDR3: CASSSLGAGDSYEQYF; DNA: TGTGCCAGCAGTTCCCTAGGTGCGGGAGATAGCTACGAGCAGTACTTC; size: NA; D: TRBD2; V: TRBV7-9; J: TRBJ2-7
CDR3: CASSLDPFTDTQYF; DNA: TGTGCCAGCAGCTTAGATCCTTTCACAGATACGCAGTATTTT; size: NA; D: NA; V: TRBV7-8; J: TRBJ2-3
CDR3: CASSTIRGNEQFF; DNA: TGTGCCAGCAGTACGATCAGGGGAAATGAGCAGTTCTTC; size: NA; D: NA; V: TRBV2; J: TRBJ2-1
CDR3: CASSLGEGLNTEAFF; DNA: TGCGCCAGCAGCTTGGGGGAGGGGCTGAACACTGAAGCTTTCTTT; size: NA; D: NA; V: TRBV5-1; J: TRBJ1-1
CDR3: CSAHRASEGYTF; DNA: TGCAGTGCTCACAGGGCCTCGGAAGGCTACACCTTC; size: once; D: NA; V: TRBV20-1; J: TRBJ1-2
CDR3: CASRRLAGAGETQYF; DNA: TGTGCCAGCAGGAGGCTAGCGGGAGCGGGAGAGACCCAGTACTTC; size: NA; D: TRBD2; V: TRBV27; J: TRBJ2-5
CDR3: CASSPTRGFGYTF; DNA: TGTGCCAGCAGCCCGACGCGGGGTTTTGGCTACACCTTC; size: NA; D: NA; V: TRBV3-1; J: TRBJ1-2
CDR3: CASSQGGTGGKLFF; DNA: TGTGCCAGCAGCCAAGGCGGGACCGGCGGAAAACTGTTTTTT; size: NA; D: NA; V: TRBV14; J: TRBJ1-4
CDR3: CASSLTPTRGGDQYF; DNA: TGCGCCAGCAGCTTGACCCCGACCAGGGGAGGGGACCAGTACTTC; size: NA; D: NA; V: TRBV5-1; J: TRBJ2-5
CDR3: CSARTLQGNTEAFF; DNA: TGCAGTGCTAGAACGCTACAGGGGAACACTGAAGCTTTCTTT; size: NA; D: NA; V: TRBV20-1; J: TRBJ1-1
CDR3: CASVRDRNTDTQYF; DNA: TGTGCCAGCGTCCGGGACAGAAACACAGATACGCAGTATTTT; size: once; D: TRBD1; V: TRBV2; J: TRBJ2-3
CDR3: CASSLSRMNTEAFF; DNA: TGTGCCAGCAGCTTAAGCAGGATGAACACTGAAGCTTTCTTT; size: NA; D: NA; V: TRBV7-8; J: TRBJ1-1
CDR3: CASSPRPGQVVRDAFF; DNA: TGTGCCAGCAGCCCAAGACCGGGGCAGGTGGTGAGGGATGCTTTCTTT; size: NA; D: NA; V: TRBV7-9; J: TRBJ1-1
CDR3: CASSHTTGLTEAFF; DNA: TGCGCCAGCAGCCATACGACAGGGCTCACTGAAGCTTTCTTT; size: NA; D: TRBD1; V: TRBV4-3; J: TRBJ1-1
CDR3: CASSQYQVNTEAFF; DNA: TGTGCCAGCAGCCAGTACCAGGTGAACACTGAAGCTTTCTTT; size: NA; D: NA; V: TRBV3-1; J: TRBJ1-1
CDR3: CASSLNRAGGHAETQYF; DNA: TGTGCCAGCAGCTTAAACCGTGCAGGAGGACACGCAGAGACCCAGTACTTC; size: NA; D: NA; V: TRBV7-2; J: TRBJ2-5
CDR3: CASSTTGTGTYEQYF; DNA: TGTGCCAGCAGCACGACCGGGACAGGGACCTACGAGCAGTACTTC; size: once; D: TRBD1; V: TRBV9; J: TRBJ2-7
CDR3: CASSERIGLARDTQYF; DNA: TGTGCCAGCAGCGAAAGGATAGGGCTAGCGAGGGATACGCAGTATTTT; size: NA; D: NA; V: TRBV7-8; J: TRBJ2-3
CDR3: CASSALTTTLTGELFF; DNA: TGTGCCAGCAGCGCGCTGACTACCACCCTGACCGGGGAGCTGTTTTTT; size: NA; D: NA; V: TRBV9; J: TRBJ2-2
CDR3: CASSPRQGGKTEAFF; DNA: TGTGCCAGCTCCCCTAGACAGGGTGGGAAAACTGAAGCTTTCTTT; size: NA; D: TRBD1; V: TRBV18; J: TRBJ1-1